These 12 T cell receptor beta chains came from one sample sequenced in a study of beta chain features in type 1 diabetes. Sequenced material consisted of expressed TCRB transcripts (all of the isolated RNA was reverse transcribed). Sequenced by immunoSEQ multiplex PCR; TCRdb stores in-frame clones only, minus some. Of hundreds of thousands of clones in the sample, around 16% were seen once. Material: naive CD4+ T cells from blood. Source of these receptors: a man between 18 and 35 years old in good health.

This chain uses TRBV6-5 with TRBJ1-2; 7 bases are shared with TRBD1. CDR1 is MNHEY and CDR2 is SVGAGI in the germline V gene. The CDR3 consists of 15 residues. Trimming took 5 bases from V and 0 from J; bases not matched to a gene: 6. The CDR3 spells CASSRTGRANYGYTF. The CDR3 bases are TGTGCCAGCAGTCGGACAGGACGAGCTAACTATGGCTACACCTTC.

The chain uses TRBV28 and TRBJ2-7; 9 bases map to TRBD2. This CDR3 contains 14 residues. Germline-derived CDR1 and CDR2 are MDHEN and SYDVKM. J gave up 3 bases and V 6 bases, and 6 bases lay outside the gene matches. Written as DNA, the CDR3 is TGTGCCAGCAGCCTAGCGGGAAGAGTCTACGAGCAGTACTTC. Its translation: CASSLAGRVYEQYF.

The rearrangement uses TRBV27 and TRBJ1-4, with D uncertain. V was trimmed by 3 bases and J by 0 bases, leaving 5 bases between them. The CDR3 contains 14 residues. Germline values: CDR1 MNHEY, CDR2 SMNVEV (reference sequence). CDR3 sequence (DNA): TGTGCCAGCAGTTTCGAGGCAACTAATGAAAAACTGTTTTTT. Translation gives CASSFEATNEKLFF.

The V and J genes are TRBV9 and TRBJ1-1; D unresolved. Deletions cut 1 base from V and 1 base from J, with 5 bases between. Germline assignment: CDR1 SGDLS and CDR2 YYNGEE. This CDR3 has 13 residues. The CDR3 DNA reads as TGTGCCAGCAGCGTATGGAGGAACACTGAAGCTTTCTTT. Protein: CASSVWRNTEAFF.

This chain connects TRBV25-1 to TRBJ1-5, with TRBD1 matching over 7 bases. V trimming: 4 bases; J trimming: 7 bases; junction bases outside the gene matches: 7. The CDR3 totals 14 residues. Germline V gives CDR1 MGHDK, CDR2 SYGVNS. This CDR3 is CASSVEGAGQPQHF. The CDR3 DNA reads as TGTGCCAGCAGTGTTGAGGGGGCAGGGCAGCCCCAGCATTTT. The whole variable domain, filled in from reference TRBV25-1 and TRBJ1-5, reads EADIYQTPRYLVIGTGKKITLECSQTMGHDKMYWYQQDPGMELHLIHYSYGVNSTEKGDLSSESTVSRIRTEHFPLTLESARPSHTSQYLCASSVEGAGQPQHFGDGTRLSIL.

In its sample, this clone was seen a few times. The chain uses TRBV6-5 and TRBJ2-7; 12 bases are shared with TRBD2. CDR1 and CDR2 from the germline V gene are MNHEY and SVGAGI. V trimming: 2 bases; J trimming: 4 bases; junction bases outside the gene matches: 3. The CDR3 spans 15 residues. This CDR3 reads CASSYPGTSGYEQYF. The CDR3 DNA reads TGTGCCAGCAGTTACCCCGGGACTAGCGGGTACGAGCAGTACTTC.

This clone was counted between two and nine times. In nucleotides, the CDR3 is TGCGCCAGCAGCCAGAGGGGAAACACTGAAGCTTTCTTT. Its translation is CASSQRGNTEAFF. The V call is TRBV4-3, the J call TRBJ1-1, with D maybe TRBD1 (5 bases). Per the germline V gene, CDR1 is LGHNA and CDR2 is YSLEER. CDR3 length equals 13 residues. Trimming removed 3 bases at V and 2 bases at J, with 7 bases between.

This chain links TRBV6-5 with TRBJ2-5; TRBD1 aligns across 8 bases. This CDR3 region has 15 residues. Germline V gene lookup returns CDR1 MNHEY and CDR2 SVGAGI. Unmatched junction bases numbered 7, after V lost 5 bases and J lost 2 bases. This chain's CDR3 is CASSPPRGPQETQYF. The CDR3 DNA reads TGTGCCAGCAGTCCCCCCAGGGGGCCACAAGAGACCCAGTACTTC.

The rearrangement links TRBV4-3 to TRBJ2-5, with a possible D match to TRBD2 (7 bases). In germline, CDR1 is LGHNA, CDR2 YSLEER. This CDR3 spans 13 amino acids. Between the trimmed V and J ends, which lost 5 bases and 5 bases, there was a span of 12 bases. The CDR3: CASSGGADETQYF. DNA of the CDR3: TGCGCCAGCAGCGGGGGGGCTGACGAGACCCAGTACTTC.

The sample holds a few counts of this clone. The chain has TRBV10-3 and TRBJ2-1, with 12 nucleotides matching TRBD2. Looked up from germline, CDR1 is ENHRY and CDR2 is SYGVKD. The ends lost 5 bases at V and 7 bases at J; junction bases unmatched: 6. This CDR3 is built from 15 residues. The CDR3 DNA reads TGTGCCATCAGTCCTAGCGGGGGGGCTCGAAATGAGCAGTTCTTC. Encoded protein: CAISPSGGARNEQFF.

The chain employs TRBV30 and TRBJ2-1, with 9 bases fitting TRBD1. This CDR3 contains 14 residues. Losses at the gene ends were 5 bases for V and 4 bases for J; bases not matched to a gene: 6. Germline CDR1 and CDR2: GTSNPN and SVGIG (reference sequence). The CDR3 region has the DNA TGTGCCTGGGATGGACAGGGGACTTACAATGAGCAGTTCTTC. This codes for CAWDGQGTYNEQFF.

The chain combines TRBV28 with TRBJ2-5, with D hard to call. Germline CDR1 and CDR2: MDHEN and SYDVKM. This CDR3 region has 13 residues. Trimming shortened V by 2 bases and J by 9 bases, and 13 bases separated the two germline ends. The CDR3 DNA follows: TGTGCCAGCAGTTTAGAGAGCCCAAGGGCCCAGTACTTC. This sequence encodes CASSLESPRAQYF.